The following is a T cell receptor (beta chain) sequence with its context. TCRdb keeps only in-frame clones here, not all; method: immunoSEQ multiplex PCR. The repertoire holds about 67,000 clones, roughly nine tenths seen once, with almost 1.5% in the top ten. The sample belongs to a study of T cell changes during pregnancy in multiple sclerosis. V was clipped by 0 bases and J by 9 bases; unmatched bases: 10. The germline V gene encodes CDR1 LGHNT and CDR2 FRNRAP. CDR3 length: 16 amino acids. The rearrangement links TRBV12-5 to TRBJ2-1; 8 positions match TRBD2. The sequencing here drew on peripheral blood, taken in the second trimester of pregnancy. The TCR sequence derives from a female donor with multiple sclerosis, enrolled in a pregnancy study. The CDR3 is CASGLVLSGSHVEQFF. Written as DNA, the CDR3 is TGTGCTAGTGGTTTGGTACTGAGCGGGAGTCACGTTGAGCAGTTCTTC.